This T cell receptor (beta chain) was sequenced during a study of cytomegalovirus exposure and HLA in healthy donors (dated by TCRdb to about 2017). About the investigation overall: An earlier analysis of some 550 of the donors reported about 250 Gb of sequence data and some 120 million unique TCR beta sequences from about 179 million T cells. An early release covering roughly 640 HLA-typed donors comprised about 300 gigabases of sequencing data and approximately 80 million unique TCR sequences. In addition to the first cohort of 650 to 800 subjects, a separate validation cohort of about 120 different subjects was used. A later analysis re-examined previously published TCR beta repertoires from hundreds of donors and added high-resolution HLA genotyping to investigate patterns of TCR occurrence. Among 300 to 450 genotyped donors of the cohort, an average of about 240,000 unique TCR beta nucleotide sequences were sequenced per donor, around a sixth of them non-productive. Rather than drawing on any new phenotypic data, the later analysis identified candidate immune exposures from TCR beta sequences and the way those sequences occurred across donors. Four to six DR-DQ haplotypes were handled as single units for association and clustering because linkage in the cohort was strong. The study profiled the T cell repertoires of more than 500 subjects by immunosequencing and related them to cytomegalovirus serostatus. Donor age, sex, ethnicity and CMV serostatus were compiled together with the repertoire data. To decide whether each TCR beta V gene segment behaved as functional or pseudogenic, an earlier analysis of 587 of the donors relied on high-throughput TCR beta sequencing. Among the roughly 380 genotyped donors, about 85% belonged to the genetic ancestry cluster associated with self-reported Caucasian donors. In a later genetic analysis, genome-wide SNP genotypes for 398 of the 666 donors were used, and that subset was treated as a discovery cohort. All discovery cohort repertoires had been generated on a single sequencing platform. The study aimed to test whether signatures of past pathogen exposure could be identified by cataloging public T cell receptors. The number of donors typed differed by locus, with roughly 620-630 for A, B, C, DRB1 and DQB1, 522 for DQA1, 600 to 610 for DPA1, and roughly 450 for DPB1. High-throughput TCR immunosequencing, statistical association of individual TCRs with disease status, and machine learning were combined to predict cytomegalovirus infection status. Class I and class II HLA loci were covered by the typing at four-digit resolution.

Receptors were amplified or captured by the immunoSEQ multiplex PCR assay. For the multiplex PCR, a mixture combining 60 forward primers for TCR Vbeta segments and 13 reverse primers for TCR Jbeta segments was used. The CDR3 region of rearranged TCR beta genes was amplified from genomic DNA with a multiplex PCR assay. On the Illumina HiSeq System, the amplified TCR beta libraries were sequenced as 87-base-pair reads. The original pipeline was this. In a later analysis, tens of millions of unique TCR beta chains were counted across the roughly 670 repertoires, and approximately 9.9 million of these chains were shared by at least two donors. A nearest-neighbor algorithm error-corrected the raw reads and collapsed the reads into unique sequences, merging closely related sequences to remove PCR and sequencing errors. CDR3 sequences were aligned to IMGT reference sequences to assign V, D and J gene segments. For a sequence to be retained, a match of at least six nucleotides to both a V gene segment and a J gene segment was required. A rearrangement counted as productive if the CDR3 had no stop codons and remained in frame with V and J, and every other rearrangement counted as non-productive. CDR3 was defined by IMGT convention, running from the second conserved V-encoded cysteine to the conserved J-encoded phenylalanine. In an earlier analysis of around 540 of the donors, sequences lacking an unambiguous match to a single V gene segment were excluded. In an earlier analysis of some 590 of the donors, a V segment was called functional when productive rearrangements were above 56.7%, and segregating when the standard deviation between donors exceeded 5%. To diagnose cytomegalovirus status from the catalog of TCR beta chain sequences, a statistical classification framework was built. A later analysis assigned V and J genes by comparing TCR nucleotide sequences with IMGT/GENE-DB human TR gene sequences. Using the TCRdist pipeline, a later analysis assigned CDR3 sequences along with most-parsimonious VDJ recombination scenarios. In a later analysis, every TCR beta chain was defined by the combination of its CDR3 amino acid sequence and its V-gene family, and reads without a unique V-gene family were dropped. A later analysis removed 500 to 600 highly shared, low-generation-probability nucleotide sequences to deal with suspected cross-contamination and a sequencing artifact. In a later analysis, a clonal expansion index for each public chain was calculated from normalized within-repertoire ranks of inferred template counts. A later analysis computed generation probabilities with a VDJ recombination model fitted to out-of-frame rearrangements, and checked the results against IGoR. Hypergeometric tests were used in a later analysis to score TCR-TCR, TCR-HLA and TCR-CMV co-occurrence, with a repertoire-size bias correction applied to the TCR pairs. In a later analysis, false discovery rates were estimated by permuting HLA or CMV assignments 20 times. A later analysis grouped co-occurring TCRs with DBSCAN, adding TCRdist sequence similarity when clustering within HLA-allele-positive subsets. Repertoires with fewer than 30,000 or more than 120,000 public chains were left out of co-occurrence clustering, as were about 5 repertoires with anomalous nucleotide sharing. In TCRdb, the immuneACCESS table is reduced to in-frame sequences with V and J assigned. These tables do not hold every clone; where another copy was compared, an unresolved V gene accounts for under half, and the others remain unexplained. That table furnishes V, J and clone size, whereas the DNA furnished D and trimming. The sample contains roughly 150,000 clones, 82% of them found a single time. The biggest ten clones account for approximately 1.4% of the sample.

This clone has a single count. What this receptor recognizes is not known. Base qualities are not recorded, but no much larger clone differs from it by a single base. The study at large found these results: Because counts were too low, about 18 rarely observed V segments, including chromosome 9 orphons, were excluded from the earlier analysis of fewer than 650 of the donors. Because HLA typing was unavailable for some donors at each locus, only the typed subset was used in association tests. Strong co-occurrence of HLA alleles, especially DR and DQ, made assigning TCR associations to individual alleles difficult. A group of highly shared sequence variants was considered likely to be a technical artifact of the sequencing pipeline. Across donors, most TCR sequences were observed very rarely, whereas some public TCRs were present in many individuals. In a later analysis, most CMV-associated TCR beta chains were found to appear HLA-restricted, with HLA associations seemingly driven largely by CMV exposure. According to a later analysis, parvovirus B19, influenza, CMV and Epstein-Barr virus appeared linked to several top co-occurrence clusters. In a later analysis, HLA-associated TCR beta chains were found to be more clonally expanded and to have lower generation probabilities than equally common non-associated chains. A further reported finding was that TCR beta sequences accurately predicted the HLA-A and HLA-B alleles for most subjects in the first cohort. At a false discovery rate of 0.05, a later analysis linked approximately 18,000 TCR beta sequences to specific HLA alleles. A few of the identified cytomegalovirus-associated TCR beta chains were confirmed in vitro to be specific for cytomegalovirus antigens. Cytomegalovirus status was reported to be diagnosed by the classifier with high specificity and sensitivity in both the original and validation cohorts. Linkage disequilibrium might explain the correlated functional status among segregating V segments, but an unknown experimental factor could not be excluded. Compared with the roughly 700-donor mean, donors in an Asian-associated ancestry cluster had fewer N-insertions in productive TCRs, according to a later genetic analysis. An association between a missense DCLRE1C variant and V-gene and J-gene trimming of TCR beta chains was found in a later genetic analysis and replicated in an independent cohort. Roughly uniform sequencing depth across donors was assumed in presence/absence analyses, although this assumption may not hold. The authors suggested that the approach could potentially be extended to other disease states and immunological phenotypes. Some IMGT-functional V segments, including TRBV6-2 and TRBV6-3, could not be distinguished by the 87-base-pair reads and were therefore excluded. In an earlier analysis of 450 to 750 of the donors, most TCR beta V segments appeared in productive rearrangements about 90% or about 30% of the time, broadly matching IMGT annotations. This cohort had only TCR beta chains sequenced, and the lack of alpha or paired-chain data limited which features could be detected. The study gave a list of about 170 TCR beta chains associated with cytomegalovirus. In a later analysis, the rate of TCR association differed among HLA loci, with DRB1 alleles having the most associated TCRs and HLA-C alleles having the fewest. The only immune exposure information available for the cohort was CMV serostatus.

From the cysteine up to the phenylalanine, the CDR3 has a length of 12 residues. Only the CDR3 DNA is retained, 36 bases long and in frame from the first base. The germline V gene supplies CDR1 SGHDT and CDR2 YYEEEE. V has 4 bases trimmed and J has 6 bases trimmed; junction bases matching no gene number 4. The cohort was made up of around 720 healthy bone marrow donors. At the time of sampling, every cohort member was nominally healthy, though immune exposures that went unrecorded were likely present. The donor was CMV seropositive and was included in the group of 289 seropositive cohort members. A peripheral blood sample was provided by each donor, and peripheral blood mononuclear cells were used for TCR beta sequencing. The Qiagen DNeasy Blood Extraction Kit was used to extract genomic DNA from the blood cell samples.

This sequence uses TRBV5-6 and TRBJ2-7, and TRBD1 matches 7 of the central bases. Sequenced: PBMCs. This sequence was found in a girl between 10 and 17 years old in good health and CMV-seropositive. Here the CDR3 is given as CASSVGQAEQYF. The base sequence is TGTGCCAGCAGCGTAGGACAGGCCGAGCAGTACTTC.